These 18 T cell receptor beta chains came from one sample sequenced in a study of T cell responses to AZD1222 COVID-19 vaccine (dated by TCRdb to about 2021). The method was the immunoSEQ multiplex PCR assay. TCRdb obtained this table from immuneACCESS and retained in-frame rearrangements with V and J assigned. These tables miss some clones; where compared with another copy, unresolved V genes account for less than half of the shortfall, and the remainder is unexplained. This sample has around 30,000 clones in its table, and 90% to 95% of those were observed once. Jointly, the top ten make up 45% to 50% of the sample. What this sample's time point label stands for: baseline before first vaccination. The source was peripheral blood, collected on day 0 of AZD1222 vaccination. These receptors all come from an adult in good health.

The CDR3 is CSVEKGTTEAFF. The DNA for the CDR3 is TGCAGCGTTGAAAAGGGTACCACTGAAGCTTTCTTT. This rearrangement joins TRBV29-1 to TRBJ1-1, with D unresolved. The CDR3 spans 12 residues. Germline V gene sequence: CDR1 SQVTM, CDR2 ANQGSEA. The ends were cut back, 2 bases at V and 4 bases at J, with 8 bases in the middle.

The V and J genes are TRBV27 and TRBJ2-6, with TRBD1 matching 9 bases. The CDR3 is 20 amino acids. J lost 0 bases, V lost 6 bases, and 15 bases had no gene match. Germline loops: CDR1 MNHEY, CDR2 SMNVEV (reference sequence). The CDR3 coding sequence is TGTGCCAGCAGGTACCCGGGACAGGGCCTCTTCATCTCTGGGGCCAACGTCCTGACTTTC. It yields the protein CASRYPGQGLFISGANVLTF.

The gene calls are TRBV9 and TRBJ1-2; D possibly corresponds to TRBD1 (6 bases). V was shortened by 0 bases and J by 4 bases, with 10 bases between the two germline ends. The length of the CDR3 is 14 residues. From germline, CDR1 is SGDLS and CDR2 YYNGEE. The CDR3 sequence is CASSVGTVPYGYTF. CDR3 nucleotide sequence: TGTGCCAGCAGCGTAGGGACAGTTCCCTATGGCTACACCTTC.

The rearrangement joins TRBV24-1 to TRBJ2-2; no definite D call. V was trimmed by 4 bases and J by 3 bases, leaving 8 bases between them. Germline lookup yields CDR1 KGHDR and CDR2 SFDVKD. The CDR3 is made up of 14 amino acids. DNA of the CDR3: TGTGCCACCAGTGACGAACCTCACACCGGGGAGCTGTTTTTT. Amino acid sequence: CATSDEPHTGELFF.

V and J are TRBV11-2 and TRBJ1-2; D ambiguous. The CDR3 length is 14 residues. Trimming took 5 bases from V and 5 from J, leaving 15 bases between them. Germline V gene sequence: CDR1 SGHAT, CDR2 FQNNGV. CDR3 nucleotide sequence: TGTGCCAGCAGCCTCCTTGGAGGGTTGTATGGCTACACCTTC. Translation gives CASSLLGGLYGYTF.

The J gene is TRBJ1-1, the V gene TRBV19; TRBD1 is a possible D gene (6 bases). The CDR3 loop spans 17 amino acids. Per the germline V gene, CDR1 is LNHDA and CDR2 is SQIVND (reference sequence). V was clipped by 5 bases and J by 1 base, with 20 bases between them. CDR3 nucleotide sequence: TGTGCCAGTAGTCCGCGAGGGGGAGGGCGGACGAACACTGAAGCTTTCTTT. This gives the protein CASSPRGGGRTNTEAFF.

J is TRBJ2-7 and V is TRBV5-1, with a weak D call TRBD1 (6 bases). The CDR3 runs to 16 residues. Trimming pared 2 bases from V and 2 bases from J, leaving 17 bases between. Germline V gene data show CDR1 as SGHRS and CDR2 as YFSETQ. The CDR3 region has the DNA TGCGCCAGCAGCTTACGAGACCCAGGGACACCCTACGAGCAGTACTTC. Translated, it gives CASSLRDPGTPYEQYF.

This chain uses TRBV19 with TRBJ2-5; maybe TRBD2 (5 bases). V lost 5 bases and J 5 bases, leaving 9 bases between the germline ends. Germline loops: CDR1 LNHDA, CDR2 SQIVND (reference sequence). The CDR3 extends over 12 amino acids. CDR3 sequence: CASSRDSETQYF. CDR3 nucleotides: TGTGCCAGTAGTCGGGATTCGGAGACCCAGTACTTC.

J is TRBJ1-3 and V is TRBV4-2; D is unclear. V lost 0 bases and J lost 0, with 12 bases in between. The CDR3 consists of 17 residues. Per the germline V gene, CDR1 is LGHNA and CDR2 is YNFKEQ. CDR3 residues: CASSQESRPLSGNTIYF. The CDR3 DNA reads as TGTGCCAGCAGCCAAGAATCTCGACCCCTCTCTGGAAACACCATATATTTT.

This clone was found a few times. V is TRBV7-9 and J is TRBJ1-2; D call uncertain. Trimming pared 7 bases from V and 2 bases from J, leaving 11 bases between. CDR3 size: 13 residues. CDR1 SEHNR and CDR2 FQNEAQ come from the germline V gene (reference sequence). CDR3 amino acids: CASTSGGNYGYTF. The CDR3, as DNA: TGTGCCAGCACCTCTGGCGGGAACTATGGCTACACCTTC. The whole variable domain, remainder taken from reference TRBV7-9 and TRBJ1-2, is DTGVSQNPRHKITKRGQNVTFRCDPISEHNRLYWYRQTLGQGPEFLTYFQNEAQLEKSRLLSDRFSAERPKGSFSTLEIQRTEQGDSAMYLCASTSGGNYGYTFGSGTRLTVV.

The genes are TRBV6-1 and TRBJ1-2; D unclear. Per germline, CDR1 MNHNS and CDR2 SASEGT. Between the trimmed V and J ends, which lost 2 bases and 8 bases, there was a span of 15 bases. This CDR3 contains 14 residues. DNA of the CDR3: TGTGCCAGCAGTGAATTGGCGCACCGAGGGGGCTACACCTTC. Translating gives CASSELAHRGGYTF.

The J gene is TRBJ1-1, the V gene TRBV18, with D maybe TRBD1 (5 bases). V was shortened by 3 bases and J by 5 bases, with 19 bases between the two germline ends. Per germline, CDR1 KGHSH and CDR2 LQKENI. The CDR3 consists of 16 residues. The CDR3: CASSPPDRRWGTEAFF. The CDR3 DNA reads TGTGCCAGCTCACCCCCCGACCGAAGGTGGGGGACTGAAGCTTTCTTT.

The DNA for the CDR3 is TGTGCCAGCAGATTTAATTCCTGGGCTGAAGCTTTCTTT. It is translated as CASRFNSWAEAFF. The rearrangement links TRBV27 to TRBJ1-1; D call uncertain. V was pared by 6 bases and J by 6 bases, with 14 bases between. The CDR3 sequence is 13 residues long. CDR1 MNHEY and CDR2 SMNVEV come from the germline V gene (reference sequence).

The V and J genes are TRBV11-2 and TRBJ1-3, with unresolved D. The V and J ends lost 4 bases and 4 bases respectively, with 11 bases between them. The CDR3 runs to 14 residues. Germline CDR1 and CDR2: SGHAT and FQNNGV. The CDR3 sequence is CASSSRLTGNTIYF. The CDR3 region has the DNA TGTGCCAGCAGCTCCAGGTTAACCGGAAACACCATATATTTT.

The V call is TRBV5-1, the J call TRBJ2-1, with D perhaps TRBD1 (6 bases). The CDR3 is 15 residues long. Trimming removed 0 bases from V and 2 bases from J, with 9 bases in between. Germline V gene sequence: CDR1 SGHRS, CDR2 YFSETQ. The CDR3 sequence is CASSLGDTTYNEQFF. CDR3 DNA: TGCGCCAGCAGCTTGGGGGACACCACCTACAATGAGCAGTTCTTC.

This chain links TRBV5-1 with TRBJ2-7, with D tentatively TRBD1 or TRBD2 (6 bases each). From germline, CDR1 is SGHRS and CDR2 YFSETQ. V was cut by 6 bases and J by 4 bases, with 17 bases left in between. The length of the CDR3 is 14 residues. This chain's CDR3 is CASTPQGGKYEQYF. The CDR3, as DNA: TGCGCCAGCACCCCTCAAGGGGGGAAATACGAGCAGTACTTC.

The chain carries TRBV7-2 and TRBJ1-2; no reliable D call. This CDR3 has 12 residues. CDR1 is SGHTA, CDR2 FQGNSA, per germline. Trimming shortened V by 1 base and J by 5 bases, and 5 bases separated the two germline ends. CDR3 coding DNA: TGTGCCAGCAGCTTAGACGATTATGGCTACACCTTC. Its translation: CASSLDDYGYTF.

This clone was found once. The chain recombines TRBV5-5 with TRBJ2-2, with D uncertain. The V and J ends lost 5 bases and 0 bases respectively, with 17 bases between them. Per germline, CDR1 SGHKS and CDR2 YYEKEE (reference sequence). The CDR3 is 17 residues long. The CDR3 nucleotides read TGTGCCAGCAGACGGACGGAAGTCTTAACGAACACCGGGGAGCTGTTTTTT. Its protein product is CASRRTEVLTNTGELFF. Drawing the rest from reference TRBV5-5 and TRBJ2-2, the complete variable domain is DAGVTQSPTHLIKTRGQQVTLRCSPISGHKSVSWYQQVLGQGPQFIFQYYEKEERGRGNFPDRFSARQFPNYSSELNVNALLLGDSALYLCASRRTEVLTNTGELFFGEGSRLTVL.